The rows below give T cell receptor beta chains drawn from one sample of a study of CXCR3-negative and CXCR3-positive naive CD8 T cells. TCRdb reprocessed the 5' RACE reads and reports one entry per CDR3 protein, with no DNA. The listing contains 50,000 to 65,000 distinct CDR3 sequences. Specimen: memory CD8+ T cells from blood. These receptors were collected from a human donor in good health. Some clones in this sample may be carry-over from other donors' samples. Each CDR3 is given with its conserved first and last residue. For some rows the clone size is stated as once, few or many, or as a class when expanded; others skip it.

j_call | clone_size | v_call | cdr3_aa
TRBJ2-1 | NA | TRBV7-8 | CASSIWTGDEQFF
TRBJ2-7 | NA | TRBV5-4 | CASSLARDRGSNRYEQYF
TRBJ2-7 | NA | TRBV29-1 | CSVALGTSAYEQYF
TRBJ2-2 | NA | TRBV6-2/TRBV6-3 | CASSWGAGTGELFF
TRBJ2-1 | NA | TRBV30 | CAWSVTAGGYIEQFF
TRBJ1-3 | NA | TRBV15 | CATSPAGGGNTIYF
TRBJ2-1 | NA | TRBV5-6 | CASSFGDLSGRYNEQFF
TRBJ2-7 | NA | TRBV25-1 | CASSHLGVSGGYEQYF
TRBJ1-2 | NA | TRBV5-4 | CASSKRTEANYGYTF
TRBJ1-1 | NA | TRBV25-1 | CASSAWTGGGTEAFF
TRBJ2-3 | NA | TRBV4-2 | CASSQDQASGGDTQYF
TRBJ1-1 | NA | TRBV27 | CASSFGIEYLNTEAFF
TRBJ2-7 | NA | TRBV29-1 | CSVETAGYEQYF
TRBJ2-6 | NA | TRBV7-2 | CASSSGPVSGANVLTF
TRBJ2-1 | NA | TRBV28 | CASSLGTSLDEQFF
TRBJ2-7 | NA | TRBV4-2 | CASSQEAGGPYEQYF
TRBJ1-2 | NA | TRBV13 | CASSQTPGNYGYTF
TRBJ1-5 | NA | TRBV7-2 | CASTQGLNQPQHF
TRBJ2-7 | NA | TRBV15 | CATSRSEFREQYF
TRBJ2-1 | NA | TRBV29-1 | CSAPEKLSYNEQFF
TRBJ1-1 | NA | TRBV29-1 | CSVVDGLAEAFF
TRBJ2-1 | NA | TRBV6-5 | CASSYSMGILADNEQFF
TRBJ2-7 | NA | TRBV29-1 | CSVGPWGSSEQYF
TRBJ2-7 | NA | TRBV29-1 | CSVVGSRGYEQYF
TRBJ2-5 | medium-sized | TRBV14 | CASSQAGTTGTQYF
TRBJ1-1 | NA | TRBV5-5 | CASSLYVWGQGMNTEAFF
TRBJ2-3 | NA | TRBV10-3 | CAISESGDTQYF
TRBJ2-1 | NA | TRBV29-1 | CSVAGQASSYNEQFF
TRBJ2-1 | NA | TRBV20-1 | CSARGGGGNEQFF